This T cell receptor (beta chain) was recorded in a study of response to subunit inactivated influenza vaccine. TCRdb independently ran MiXCR on the RT-PCR reads; one entry per CDR3 protein. This sample has fewer than 750,000 distinct CDR3 sequences, with 14% found just once. The table lists this clonotype with a few counts. CDR3 length equals 11 residues. The V and J ends lost 6 bases and 6 bases respectively, with 9 bases between them. Looked up from germline, CDR1 is DFQATT and CDR2 is SNEGSKA (reference sequence). This specimen was PBMCs from blood, taken 12 days after vaccination. The sequence derives from a man aged 50-59 years who received an inactivated influenza vaccine. The genes are TRBV20-1 and TRBJ2-1; D may be TRBD2 (6 bases). CDR3: CSARAGNEQFF. Written as DNA, the CDR3 is TGCAGTGCCCGAGCGGGCAATGAGCAGTTCTTC.